This T cell receptor (beta chain) originates from a study of shared clonotypes between healthy human individuals. The CDR3 is made up of 17 amino acids. V lost 0 bases to trimming and J lost 5 bases; unmatched junction nucleotides: 9. Germline lookup yields CDR1 SGHTS and CDR2 YDEGEE. Sequencing used immunoSEQ multiplex PCR; TCRdb keeps in-frame clones, though not all of them. The profile shows around 1.6 million clones, approximately 98% of them singletons. The receptor was isolated from a young man in good health. The chain is built from TRBV5-8 and TRBJ2-7; TRBD2 matches 12 bases. Sequencing input: naive CD4+ T cells sorted from blood. Subset described: CD45RA+ positively selected. In nucleotides, the CDR3 is TGTGCCAGCAGCTTGGAATTGCTAGCGGGAGGGAGCCACGAGCAGTACTTC. Amino acids: CASSLELLAGGSHEQYF.